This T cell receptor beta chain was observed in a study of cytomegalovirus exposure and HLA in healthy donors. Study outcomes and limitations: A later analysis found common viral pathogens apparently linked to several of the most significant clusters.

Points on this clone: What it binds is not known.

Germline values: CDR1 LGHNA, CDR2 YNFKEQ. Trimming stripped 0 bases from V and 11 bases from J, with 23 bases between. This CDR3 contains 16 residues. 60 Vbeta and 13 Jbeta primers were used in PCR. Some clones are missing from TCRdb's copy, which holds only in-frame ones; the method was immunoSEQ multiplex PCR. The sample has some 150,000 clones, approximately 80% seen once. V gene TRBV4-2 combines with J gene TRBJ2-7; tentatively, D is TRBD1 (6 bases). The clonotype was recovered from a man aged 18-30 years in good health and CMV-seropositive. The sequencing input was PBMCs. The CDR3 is CASSQDIANDRSGEYF. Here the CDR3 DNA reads TGTGCCAGCAGCCAAGATATCGCAAACGATCGCTCAGGGGAGTACTTC.